The TCR beta chain described here comes from a study of cytomegalovirus exposure and HLA in healthy donors. Broader study findings: Confirmation was obtained in vitro that a few CMV-associated chains are specific for CMV antigens. It was reported in a later analysis that an Asian-associated ancestry cluster showed fewer N-insertions than the roughly 710-donor mean.

Healthy bone marrow donors supplied every sample. J was trimmed by 5 bases and V by 3 bases; bases with no gene match: 7. There are 14 residues in the CDR3. Germline CDR1 is SGHRS and CDR2 is YFSETQ. Points on this clone: Its antigen remains unidentified.

The PCR made use of 60 Vbeta and 13 Jbeta primers. Data came from immunoSEQ multiplex PCR; TCRdb stores just in-frame clones and leaves some out. In the table there are 90,000 to 150,000 clones, 81% of which are singletons. The clonotype comes from a woman aged 40 to 50 in good health and CMV-seronegative. The chain uses TRBV5-1 and TRBJ1-2; 7 nucleotides align to TRBD1. The specimen sequenced was PBMCs. Here the CDR3 reads CASSSGLTGYGYTF. DNA of the CDR3: TGCGCCAGCAGCTCGGGGTTGACAGGGTATGGCTACACCTTC.